Below, 22 T cell receptor beta chains from the same sample are listed, as sequenced in a study of blood T cell repertoires in COVID-19. The repertoire was sequenced with immunoSEQ multiplex PCR; TCRdb's copy has only in-frame clones and lacks some. The sample lists a few hundred thousand clones, 80% to 85% occurring once. The specimen sequenced was peripheral blood. The receptors come from a woman in her 30s who had recovered from COVID-19.

This chain joins TRBV6-4 and TRBJ2-1; D might be TRBD1 (6 bases). Germline CDR1 is MRHNA and CDR2 is SNTAGT. This CDR3 has 17 amino acids. V was shortened by 3 bases and J by 0 bases, with 15 bases between the two germline ends. The CDR3 DNA sequence: TGTGCCAGCAGTGAGGGCGACAGGACGAGCTCCTACAATGAGCAGTTCTTC. This translates into CASSEGDRTSSYNEQFF.

This clone was detected a few times. V usage is TRBV28 and J usage is TRBJ1-5, with TRBD1 matching over 7 bases. Germline assignment: CDR1 MDHEN and CDR2 SYDVKM. The CDR3 is made up of 13 amino acids. V trimming: 9 bases; J trimming: 7 bases; junction bases outside the gene matches: 9. CDR3 region: CASKQGDWQPQHF. The CDR3 coding sequence is TGTGCCAGTAAGCAGGGGGACTGGCAGCCCCAGCATTTT.

This sequence joins TRBV5-4 and TRBJ2-5; D ambiguous. Trimming left V 0 bases short and J 5 bases short, with 5 bases between. CDR3 length equals 12 residues. The V gene's germline CDR1 is SGHNT and CDR2 YYREEE (reference sequence). This CDR3 reads CASSLVGETQYF. The CDR3 DNA reads TGTGCCAGCAGCTTGGTCGGGGAGACCCAGTACTTC.

The rearrangement joins TRBV13 to TRBJ2-2, with TRBD1 matching 7 bases. J was trimmed by 5 bases and V by 2 bases; bases with no gene match: 5. Germline CDR1 PRHDT, CDR2 FYEKMQ (reference sequence). CDR3 size: 15 residues. The CDR3 nucleotides read TGTGCCAGCAGCTTAAACGGACAGGTGACCGGGGAGCTGTTTTTT. Translating it yields CASSLNGQVTGELFF.

This chain uses TRBV7-9 with TRBJ2-7, with D unresolved. Deletions cut 4 bases from V and 9 bases from J, with 22 bases between. The CDR3 extends over 15 amino acids. In germline, CDR1 is SEHNR, CDR2 FQNEAQ (reference sequence). The CDR3 DNA reads as TGTGCCAGCAGCTACAATCAGGTACCCATCACCGGGCAGTACTTC. It specifies CASSYNQVPITGQYF.

This clone was seen a single time. The chain is built from TRBV5-1 and TRBJ2-7, with 7 bases identical to TRBD2. The germline gives CDR1 SGHRS, CDR2 YFSETQ. V lost 2 bases, J lost 6 bases, and 20 bases stayed unmatched. The CDR3 spans 18 residues. The CDR3 region is CASSLSLRGGSSSGEQYF. DNA of the CDR3: TGCGCCAGCAGCTTATCCCTAAGGGGAGGCTCCTCTAGCGGCGAGCAGTACTTC.

This clone was seen a handful of times. The J gene is TRBJ2-2, the V gene TRBV28; D is unresolved. V was cut by 3 bases and J by 2 bases, with 10 bases left in between. Germline lookup yields CDR1 MDHEN and CDR2 SYDVKM. This CDR3 contains 15 residues. The CDR3 bases are TGTGCCAGCAGTTTTTTCGCAGGCAACACCGGGGAGCTGTTTTTT. Its translation: CASSFFAGNTGELFF.

The chain recombines TRBV30 with TRBJ1-2, with 7 bases fitting TRBD1. The CDR3 is 14 amino acids. CDR1 is GTSNPN, CDR2 SVGIG, per germline (reference sequence). V lost 7 bases to trimming and J lost 4 bases; unmatched junction nucleotides: 12. The CDR3 reads CAFSQGQFFYGYTF. The DNA for the CDR3 is TGTGCCTTCTCACAGGGACAGTTTTTCTATGGCTACACCTTC.

CDR3 sequence reads: CASSLSAGGPYEQYF. The CDR3, as DNA: TGTGCCAGCAGTTTATCCGCGGGAGGGCCCTACGAGCAGTACTTC. The chain joins TRBV27 to TRBJ2-7, with 9 bases aligning to TRBD2. Germline lookup yields CDR1 MNHEY and CDR2 SMNVEV (reference sequence). Trimming at V came to 0 bases and at J to 2 bases, leaving 2 bases not matched to a gene. The CDR3 loop spans 15 amino acids.

CDR3 loop: CASSAPGRGEREQFF. CDR3 DNA: TGTGCCAGCAGTGCACCGGGGAGGGGAGAACGGGAGCAGTTCTTC. The V and J genes are TRBV6-6 and TRBJ2-1, with 7 bases fitting TRBD2. The CDR3 has 15 residues. Germline V gives CDR1 MNHNY, CDR2 SVGAGI (reference sequence). The V segment lost 5 bases and the J segment 10 bases; nucleotides outside the gene matches: 14.

Comment on this clone: Other nucleotide sequences from this sample produce the same CDR3. The rearrangement uses TRBV7-2 and TRBJ2-5; D perhaps matches TRBD1 (5 bases). Trimming left V 5 bases short and J 5 bases short, with 12 bases between. Germline values: CDR1 SGHTA, CDR2 FQGNSA. The CDR3 extends over 13 amino acids. The DNA of the CDR3 is TGTGCCAGCAGCCCCCCAGGGCGGGAGACCCAGTACTTC. It yields the protein CASSPPGRETQYF.

The rearrangement links TRBV12-5 to TRBJ1-2; a weak D match, TRBD1 (6 bases). Germline V CDR1 and CDR2: LGHNT, FRNRAP. The CDR3 covers 14 residues. Trimming cost V 1 base and J 9 bases, with 15 bases left between them. The CDR3 DNA reads TGTGCTAGTGGTTTGGGGGGGCTTCCAGGTAGCTACACCTTC. Translation gives CASGLGGLPGSYTF.

The J gene is TRBJ2-7, the V gene TRBV6-2 or TRBV6-3; 9 bases map to TRBD2. From germline, CDR1 is MNHEY and CDR2 SVGEGT. This CDR3 comprises 18 residues. V trimming: 0 bases; J trimming: 0 bases; junction bases outside the gene matches: 9. The CDR3 DNA sequence: TGTGCCAGCAGTTACTCTTGGGCTAGCGGGAATCCCTCCTACGAGCAGTACTTC. Translating gives CASSYSWASGNPSYEQYF.

This chain uses TRBV6-5 with TRBJ2-7, with a possible D match to TRBD1 (6 bases). Trimming left V 6 bases short and J 5 bases short, with 11 bases between. The CDR3 sequence is 12 residues long. CDR1 and CDR2 (germline): MNHEY, SVGAGI. The CDR3 sequence is CASRRTGHEQYF. In nucleotides, the CDR3 is TGTGCCAGCAGACGTACAGGGCACGAGCAGTACTTC.

The chain carries TRBV6-5 and TRBJ1-4; D is undetermined. V was pared by 6 bases and J by 7 bases, with 18 bases between. This CDR3 contains 15 residues. In germline, CDR1 is MNHEY, CDR2 SVGAGI. CDR3: CASSNFEGGVEKLFF. The CDR3, as DNA: TGTGCCAGCAGCAACTTTGAGGGAGGCGTTGAAAAACTGTTTTTT.

The rearrangement joins TRBV28 to TRBJ2-2, with 7 bases matching TRBD1. J gave up 4 bases and V 6 bases, and 5 bases lay outside the gene matches. Germline lookup yields CDR1 MDHEN and CDR2 SYDVKM. The CDR3 is made up of 14 amino acids. CDR3 bases: TGTGCCAGCAGGAACAGGGGTAGCACCGGGGAGCTGTTTTTT. Encoded protein: CASRNRGSTGELFF. The entire variable domain, with the rest obtained from reference TRBV28 and TRBJ2-2, is as follows: DVKVTQSSRYLVKRTGEKVFLECVQDMDHENMFWYRQDPGLGLRLIYFSYDVKMKEKGDIPEGYSVSREKKERFSLILESASTNQTSMYLCASRNRGSTGELFFGEGSRLTVL.

J is TRBJ2-7 and V is TRBV9, with TRBD2 identical over 8 bases. V lost 4 bases and J lost 3; bases outside the gene matches: 3. This CDR3 comprises 13 residues. Germline V gene sequence: CDR1 SGDLS, CDR2 YYNGEE. The CDR3 DNA reads TGTGCCAGCAGCCCAGGGACTAGCTACGAGCAGTACTTC. Protein product: CASSPGTSYEQYF.

CDR3 protein: CASSPRDRDLQTQYF. The CDR3, as DNA: TGTGCCAGCAGTCCACGGGACAGGGACCTTCAGACCCAGTACTTC. The chain employs TRBV25-1 and TRBJ2-5; 9 bases line up with TRBD1. The CDR3 loop spans 15 amino acids. The germline gives CDR1 MGHDK, CDR2 SYGVNS. V was clipped by 5 bases and J by 6 bases; unmatched bases: 10. The full variable domain, completed using reference TRBV25-1 and TRBJ2-5, is EADIYQTPRYLVIGTGKKITLECSQTMGHDKMYWYQQDPGMELHLIHYSYGVNSTEKGDLSSESTVSRIRTEHFPLTLESARPSHTSQYLCASSPRDRDLQTQYFGPGTRLLVL.

This sequence joins TRBV30 and TRBJ1-3; tentatively, D is TRBD1 (5 bases). Germline V gene lookup returns CDR1 GTSNPN and CDR2 SVGIG (reference sequence). The length of the CDR3 is 13 residues. V was clipped by 7 bases and J by 2 bases, with 12 bases between them. The CDR3 bases are TGTGCCTCCAAGGAGGGGCCTGGAAACACCATATATTTT. Translation: CASKEGPGNTIYF.

The genes are TRBV6-2 or TRBV6-3 and TRBJ2-5, with 12 positions matching TRBD2. From germline, CDR1 is MNHEY and CDR2 SVGEGT. The V gene end was trimmed by 6 bases and the J gene end by 5 bases; junction bases not matched to a gene: 10. The CDR3 covers 16 residues. In nucleotides, the CDR3 is TGTGCCAGCAGCCTGACTAGCGGGAGTTTGAGTGAGACCCAGTACTTC. It yields the protein CASSLTSGSLSETQYF.

The chain combines TRBV10-2 with TRBJ1-6; D unresolved. The V end was cut by 7 bases, the J end by 7 bases, with 11 bases between. The CDR3 runs to 13 residues. CDR1 and CDR2 (germline): WSHSY, SAAADI. The CDR3: CASISGSNSPLHF. The DNA of the CDR3 is TGCGCCAGCATTTCGGGGTCGAATTCACCCCTCCACTTT.

The V and J genes are TRBV5-8 and TRBJ2-1, with D uncertain. CDR3 size: 13 residues. Deletions cut 0 bases from V and 5 bases from J, with 6 bases between. The germline V gene encodes CDR1 SGHTS and CDR2 YDEGEE. This chain's CDR3 is CASSLDGDNEQFF. The CDR3 DNA reads TGTGCCAGCAGCTTGGACGGAGACAATGAGCAGTTCTTC.